Reported below is one T cell receptor beta chain. The source of the sample is a study of blood T cells in healthy people across ages. The CDR3 loop spans 17 amino acids. In germline, CDR1 is MNHEY, CDR2 SVGAGI. Trimming took off 0 bases at V and 4 bases at J, with 16 bases between the two ends. Together with a sample-barcoded 5' primer, a J-beta primer mix was included in a second PCR lasting about 6 to 11 cycles. TCRdb recomputed calls from the 5' RACE reads with MiXCR, one row per CDR3 protein. The sample consists of fewer than 650,000 distinct CDR3 sequences, about 25% of them appearing once. Another study also made use of these data, one on T cells of mothers and their children.

The TCR sequence derives from a boy aged 2-9 years in good health. Material: blood. The rearrangement uses TRBV6-5 and TRBJ2-1; a possible D gene is TRBD2 (7 bases). The chain's CDR3 is CASSYSIPGGKYNEQFF. CDR3 nucleotides: TGTGCCAGCAGTTACTCCATACCGGGGGGCAAGTACAATGAGCAGTTCTTC.